The present entry profiles one TCR beta chain with its context. This entry belongs to a study of T cell changes during pregnancy in multiple sclerosis. The assay was immunoSEQ multiplex PCR, and TCRdb's table has in-frame clones only and misses some. The data show 35,000 to 55,000 clones, approximately 92% seen once. Germline loops: CDR1 LGHNA, CDR2 YNFKEQ. V was trimmed by 3 bases and J by 3 bases, leaving 5 bases between them. CDR3 length equals 12 residues. The clonotype was recovered from a female donor with multiple sclerosis, enrolled in a pregnancy study. This chain joins TRBV4-2 and TRBJ1-1; D gene ambiguous. The material sequenced was peripheral blood. CDR3 bases: TGTGCCAGCAGCCAGGTTGACACTGAAGCTTTCTTT. Protein product: CASSQVDTEAFF.